This T cell receptor beta chain was found in a study of radiation and T cells in renal cell carcinoma. The CDR3 length is 13 residues. Per germline, CDR1 MNHEY and CDR2 SVGAGI. Trimming shortened V by 5 bases and J by 5 bases, and 13 bases separated the two germline ends. Time point specified: blood 2 weeks post-SBRT. The treatment was: 15 Gy SBRT to primary tumor, nephrectomy 4 weeks later. Profiling relied on immunoSEQ multiplex PCR, and the TCRdb table lists in-frame clones only, not all of them. The sample lists roughly 120,000 clones, 75% to 90% occurring once. Study outcomes and limitations: Top tumor clonotypes rose in blood 2 weeks post-radiation, then contracted.

This clone was seen more than once but under ten times. What it binds is not known. This TCR derives from a woman aged 55-69 years with renal cell carcinoma. The J gene is TRBJ2-7, the V gene TRBV6-5; no clear D gene. The input for sequencing was blood, taken from a patient whose treatment included radiotherapy and nephrectomy. The CDR3 DNA follows: TGTGCCAGCAGTCCCGGTATAAGCCACGAGCAGTACTTC. It translates to CASSPGISHEQYF.